One and the same sample provided the 10 T cell receptor beta chains below, sequenced in a study of shared clonotypes between healthy human individuals. The repertoire was sequenced with immunoSEQ multiplex PCR; TCRdb's copy has only in-frame clones and lacks some. In the table there are around 720,000 clones, around 78% of which are singletons. The sequenced sample consisted of memory CD4+ T cells sorted from blood. The subset: CD45RA-negative fraction. These receptors originate from a woman under 40 in good health.

The V and J genes are TRBV15 and TRBJ1-3; D possibly corresponds to TRBD1 (6 bases). Germline V CDR1 and CDR2: LNHNV, YYDKDF (reference sequence). V dropped 2 bases and J dropped 2 bases, with 13 bases sitting between them. This CDR3 region has 16 residues. The CDR3 protein is CATSRSRDIAGNTIYF. CDR3 bases: TGTGCCACCAGCAGATCTCGGGACATTGCTGGAAACACCATATATTTT.

The CDR3: CASSLGQGNTDTQYF. The CDR3 DNA reads as TGTGCCAGCAGCTTGGGACAGGGTAACACAGATACGCAGTATTTT. This chain links TRBV5-8 with TRBJ2-3; 7 bases map to TRBD1. V shed 0 bases and J 2 bases; nucleotides not matched to a gene: 3. The germline CDR1 and CDR2 sequences are SGHTS and YDEGEE. This CDR3 is built from 15 residues.

The rearrangement links TRBV4-1 to TRBJ2-7, with 10 bases aligning to TRBD2. With V trimmed by 1 base and J by 0 bases, 6 bases remained unmatched. This CDR3 is 17 amino acids long. Germline values: CDR1 MGHRA, CDR2 YSYEKL. DNA of the CDR3: TGCGCCAGCAGCCAAGCGGCGGGACTAGCGCACTCCTACGAGCAGTACTTC. This translates into CASSQAAGLAHSYEQYF.

The V call is TRBV19, the J call TRBJ1-1; TRBD1 agrees at 7 bases. This CDR3 is 14 amino acids long. J was trimmed by 4 bases and V by 3 bases; bases with no gene match: 5. CDR1 is LNHDA, CDR2 SQIVND, per germline (reference sequence). The CDR3 here is CASSMGQRSTEAFF. For the CDR3, the DNA is TGTGCCAGTAGTATGGGACAGCGGTCCACTGAAGCTTTCTTT.

The table lists this clone with a few counts. This sequence joins TRBV29-1 and TRBJ1-3, with TRBD1 as a possible D gene (6 bases). V was pared by 7 bases and J by 0 bases, with 13 bases between. Germline CDR1 SQVTM, CDR2 ANQGSEA. There are 14 residues in the CDR3. The CDR3 loop is CSATPQGSGNTIYF. The CDR3 bases are TGCAGCGCCACCCCACAGGGCTCTGGAAACACCATATATTTT. Full variable domain (missing parts from reference TRBV29-1 and TRBJ1-3): SAVISQKPSRDICQRGTSLTIQCQVDSQVTMMFWYRQQPGQSLTLIATANQGSEATYESGFVIDKFPISRPNLTFSTLTVSNMSPEDSSIYLCSATPQGSGNTIYFGEGSWLTVV.

The chain carries TRBV28 and TRBJ2-5; possibly TRBD1 or TRBD2 for D (6 bases each). The CDR3 spans 14 residues. Deletions cut 6 bases from V and 6 bases from J, with 17 bases between. The germline gives CDR1 MDHEN, CDR2 SYDVKM. The CDR3 bases are TGTGCCAGCAGCTTAGGGGGGATAGTAAAGACCCAGTACTTC. Translated: CASSLGGIVKTQYF.

The gene calls are TRBV6-5 and TRBJ2-3; the D gene could be TRBD1 or TRBD2 (6 bases each). V was shortened by 3 bases and J by 5 bases, with 15 bases between the two germline ends. The CDR3 is 15 amino acids. Germline V gives CDR1 MNHEY, CDR2 SVGAGI. Here the CDR3 reads CASSYRGERVDTQYF. In DNA, the CDR3 is TGTGCCAGCAGTTATAGGGGGGAAAGGGTAGATACGCAGTATTTT.

This clone has just one count. The rearrangement links TRBV5-1 to TRBJ2-2; a weak D match, TRBD2 (7 bases). The CDR3 covers 15 residues. V lost 5 bases and J 4 bases, leaving 15 bases between the germline ends. Per germline, CDR1 SGHRS and CDR2 YFSETQ. The CDR3 DNA reads TGCGCCAGCAGAGGGGAGGGGGACGGCACCGGGGAGCTGTTTTTT. It specifies CASRGEGDGTGELFF.

J is TRBJ2-3 and V is TRBV19, with 13 positions matching TRBD2. Germline V gene sequence: CDR1 LNHDA, CDR2 SQIVND (reference sequence). The V and J ends lost 1 base and 3 bases, in that order; junction bases with no gene match: 4. This CDR3 has 17 amino acids. CDR3 sequence reads: CASSIAATSGRTDTQYF. CDR3 coding DNA: TGTGCCAGTAGTATAGCCGCGACTAGCGGGAGGACAGATACGCAGTATTTT.

This clone was observed many times. The genes are TRBV5-4 and TRBJ2-1; D call uncertain. The V and J ends lost 5 bases and 2 bases respectively, with 14 bases between them. The CDR3 has 15 residues. CDR1 and CDR2 (germline): SGHNT, YYREEE (reference sequence). The CDR3 spells CASSFAWSTYNEQFF. The CDR3 region has the DNA TGTGCCAGCAGTTTCGCCTGGTCTACCTACAATGAGCAGTTCTTC.